This T cell receptor beta chain appears in the sequencing data of a study of blood T cell repertoires in COVID-19. Germline values: CDR1 MNHEY, CDR2 SMNVEV (reference sequence). Trimming removed 5 bases at V and 13 bases at J, with 23 bases between. This CDR3 region has 15 residues. Profiling relied on immunoSEQ multiplex PCR, and the TCRdb table lists in-frame clones only, not all of them. The table has 90,000 to 130,000 clones, about 85% seen once. The chain combines TRBV27 with TRBJ2-2; no clear D. The sequencing input was peripheral blood. This clonotype was obtained from a man in his forties with acute or convalescent COVID-19. The CDR3 region is CASSQEVDFPRRLFF. The CDR3 nucleotides read TGTGCCAGCAGTCAAGAAGTTGACTTTCCCCGTCGGCTGTTTTTT.